One and the same sample provided the 10 T cell receptor beta chains below, sequenced in a study of blood T cell repertoires in COVID-19. TCRdb's copy holds only in-frame clones and misses some; the assay was immunoSEQ multiplex PCR. The sample shows approximately 50,000 clones, about nine tenths of them seen only once. Sequencing was performed on peripheral blood. The receptor set was obtained from a man aged 50-60 years with active COVID-19.

The J gene is TRBJ2-4, the V gene TRBV7-8; the D gene is possibly TRBD2 (6 bases). From germline, CDR1 is SGHVS and CDR2 FQNEAQ. V gave up 3 bases and J gave up 1 base, with 10 bases separating them. The CDR3 is 15 residues long. The CDR3 sequence: CASSFGGNAKNIQYF. The CDR3, as DNA: TGTGCCAGCAGCTTCGGGGGTAATGCCAAAAACATTCAGTACTTC.

The gene calls are TRBV19 and TRBJ1-5, with unresolved D. Per the germline V gene, CDR1 is LNHDA and CDR2 is SQIVND (reference sequence). V was cut by 3 bases and J by 8 bases, with 11 bases left in between. The CDR3 runs to 13 residues. CDR3: CASSMSRYEPQHF. CDR3 coding DNA: TGTGCCAGTAGTATGAGTCGGTATGAGCCCCAGCATTTT.

V and J are TRBV29-1 and TRBJ2-3; 8 nucleotides align to TRBD1. The CDR3 contains 12 residues. Germline V CDR1 and CDR2: SQVTM, ANQGSEA. J gave up 6 bases and V 2 bases, and 1 base lay outside the gene matches. As DNA, the CDR3 is TGCAGCGTTGAAAGGACAGGGGATACGCAGTATTTT. Translating it yields CSVERTGDTQYF.

The chain joins TRBV9 to TRBJ2-2, with D perhaps TRBD2 (6 bases). The CDR3 is 13 amino acids. With 10 bases removed from V and 5 bases from J, the gap between germline ends came to 15 bases. CDR1 and CDR2 from the germline V gene are SGDLS and YYNGEE. The CDR3 coding sequence is TGTGCCTGCTCAGGAGGGGAGACCGGGGAGCTGTTTTTT. Protein product: CACSGGETGELFF.

The chain links TRBV5-1 to TRBJ2-1, with a weak D call TRBD2 (6 bases). CDR1 and CDR2 from the germline V gene are SGHRS and YFSETQ. The CDR3 contains 16 residues. V was cut by 3 bases and J by 1 base, with 14 bases left in between. The CDR3 bases are TGCGCCAGCAGCTCGGACCCGGGACTTTCCTACAATGAGCAGTTCTTC. The encoded protein is CASSSDPGLSYNEQFF.

The chain carries TRBV10-3 and TRBJ2-7; maybe TRBD2 (5 bases). Germline loops: CDR1 ENHRY, CDR2 SYGVKD. This CDR3 region has 11 residues. V was clipped by 11 bases and J by 4 bases, with 12 bases between them. The CDR3 region is CAAMAGYEQYF. The CDR3 nucleotides are TGTGCCGCCATGGCGGGTTACGAGCAGTACTTC.

The gene calls are TRBV19 and TRBJ1-2; TRBD1 agrees at 7 bases. J lost 7 bases, V lost 6 bases, and 14 bases had no gene match. Germline CDR1 reads LNHDA; CDR2 reads SQIVND (reference sequence). The CDR3 totals 15 residues. The CDR3 nucleotides read TGTGCCAGTAGGTCAAAAGGGGGCGAGGGACGTGGCTACACCTTC. Translation: CASRSKGGEGRGYTF.

The chain joins TRBV5-1 to TRBJ2-5; D call uncertain. Germline CDR1 reads SGHRS; CDR2 reads YFSETQ. V was clipped by 0 bases and J by 2 bases, with 8 bases between them. This CDR3 has 14 residues. The CDR3 sequence: CASSLGAAQETQYF. In nucleotides, the CDR3 is TGCGCCAGCAGCTTGGGGGCAGCTCAAGAGACCCAGTACTTC.

The V and J genes are TRBV5-1 and TRBJ1-3; perhaps TRBD1 as D (6 bases). The CDR3 has 17 amino acids. With 0 bases removed from V and 0 bases from J, the gap between germline ends came to 13 bases. Per the germline V gene, CDR1 is SGHRS and CDR2 is YFSETQ. The CDR3 DNA reads as TGCGCCAGCAGCTTGGACGCACAGGGCTCCTCTGGAAACACCATATATTTT. This gives the protein CASSLDAQGSSGNTIYF.

The J gene is TRBJ1-4, the V gene TRBV6-5; D remains ambiguous. In germline, CDR1 is MNHEY, CDR2 SVGAGI. The CDR3 is 14 amino acids. Trimming took off 5 bases at V and 11 bases at J, with 18 bases between the two ends. As DNA, the CDR3 is TGTGCCAGCAGTCCTTCCGGCCCCACGCGGAAACTGTTTTTT. Its protein is CASSPSGPTRKLFF.